This TCR beta chain was retrieved from a study of identifying expanded T cells in peripheral blood. This table comes from immunoSEQ multiplex PCR, and its TCRdb copy is limited to in-frame clones, with some not included. Seen here are roughly 96,000 clones, 88% observed once, and the top ten hold around 6%. Study results and caveats: Technical replicates showed about 1.2 changed clones; two weeks roughly 16; four weeks 19.

Per the germline V gene, CDR1 is LNHDA and CDR2 is SQIVND (reference sequence). The germline V and J ends were trimmed by 7 bases and 1 base, with 13 bases remaining between them. This CDR3 has 14 residues. Within the sample, this clone is medium-sized (0.01 to 0.1%). Its antigen remains unidentified. The source is a person aged 18 to 75 in good health. The material sequenced was blood. The chain joins TRBV19 to TRBJ1-1, with a possible D match to TRBD1 (6 bases). CDR3 nucleotides: TGTGCCAGTAACCTACAGGGAGGGAACACTGAAGCTTTCTTT. This sequence encodes CASNLQGGNTEAFF.